This entry lists 29 T cell receptor beta chains sequenced from one sample in a study of glioma-infiltrating T cells after dendritic cell vaccination. Libraries were prepared by immunoSEQ multiplex PCR; TCRdb keeps only in-frame clonotypes and omits some of them. The repertoire consists of approximately 60,000 clones, with approximately 86% occurring once and the leading ten covering around a tenth. Time point defined: after dendritic cell vaccination, including at tumor progression/relapse. Sequencing was performed on blood, taken after dendritic cell vaccination. The source of these receptors is a human donor with glioblastoma.

The genes are TRBV30 and TRBJ1-1; a weak D match, TRBD1 (5 bases). The CDR3 runs to 12 residues. Looked up from germline, CDR1 is GTSNPN and CDR2 is SVGIG (reference sequence). V was cut by 1 base and J by 6 bases, with 9 bases left in between. The CDR3 DNA reads as TGTGCCTGGAGTGCCTGGGGGGCTGAAGCTTTCTTT. Its protein product is CAWSAWGAEAFF.

The rearrangement uses TRBV7-2 and TRBJ1-1; no definite D call. The CDR3 consists of 13 residues. Germline V CDR1 and CDR2: SGHTA, FQGNSA. Trimming left V 1 base short and J 1 base short, with 4 bases between. In DNA, the CDR3 is TGTGCCAGCAGCTTAGTACAGAACACTGAAGCTTTCTTT. It codes for CASSLVQNTEAFF.

V gene TRBV9 combines with J gene TRBJ1-1; TRBD1 matches 9 bases. V trimming: 4 bases; J trimming: 0 bases; junction bases outside the gene matches: 22. The CDR3 is 21 residues long. Germline V lookup: CDR1 SGDLS, CDR2 YYNGEE. The CDR3 DNA reads as TGTGCCAGCAGCCCACAAATCTCGACAGGGGGTTTGGCTCTCCTGAACACTGAAGCTTTCTTT. It is translated as CASSPQISTGGLALLNTEAFF.

The chain recombines TRBV5-6 with TRBJ2-7; TRBD2 matches at 10 bases. This CDR3 has 13 residues. V lost 4 bases, J lost 5 bases, and 3 bases stayed unmatched. Germline V gene data show CDR1 as SGHDT and CDR2 as YYEEEE. The CDR3 nucleotides read TGTGCCAGCAGCAGGGGGACTAGCGACGAGCAGTACTTC. This encodes CASSRGTSDEQYF.

This chain uses TRBV29-1 with TRBJ1-5; no clear D. V was shortened by 4 bases and J by 4 bases, with 11 bases between the two germline ends. Germline lookup yields CDR1 SQVTM and CDR2 ANQGSEA. The CDR3 covers 13 residues. CDR3 in DNA: TGCAGCGTTGGAACCGCGCTGAATCAGCCCCAGCATTTT. Protein product: CSVGTALNQPQHF.

This chain joins TRBV18 and TRBJ1-5; 8 bases map to TRBD1. The CDR3 sequence is 14 residues long. V lost 6 bases to trimming and J lost 7 bases; unmatched junction nucleotides: 8. The germline CDR1 and CDR2 sequences are KGHSH and LQKENI. CDR3 sequence: CASSLDRGDQPQHF. CDR3 sequence (DNA): TGTGCCAGCTCCCTCGACAGGGGAGACCAGCCCCAGCATTTT.

J is TRBJ1-2 and V is TRBV5-4; 8 bases fit TRBD1. The CDR3 runs 13 residues. Germline V gives CDR1 SGHNT, CDR2 YYREEE (reference sequence). Trimming at V came to 4 bases and at J to 6 bases, leaving 5 bases not matched to a gene. Here the CDR3 DNA reads TGTGCCAGCAGCGGAAGACAGGGGAATGGCTACACCTTC. Amino acids: CASSGRQGNGYTF.

This rearrangement joins TRBV4-3 to TRBJ2-7, with D maybe TRBD2 (6 bases). CDR3 length: 16 amino acids. Germline values: CDR1 LGHNA, CDR2 YSLEER. Deletions cut 2 bases from V and 1 base from J, with 15 bases between. DNA for the CDR3: TGCGCCAGCAGCCAACTATCTGGGACTTATTCCTACGAGCAGTACTTC. Amino acid sequence: CASSQLSGTYSYEQYF.

The chain combines TRBV5-1 with TRBJ2-3; D is uncertain. V was clipped by 0 bases and J by 0 bases, with 11 bases between them. The CDR3 consists of 16 residues. Germline CDR1 and CDR2: SGHRS and YFSETQ. The CDR3 protein is CASSLGQASSTDTQYF. The CDR3 bases are TGCGCCAGCAGCTTGGGGCAGGCCTCCAGCACAGATACGCAGTATTTT. The variable domain in full, with the rest retrieved from reference TRBV5-1 and TRBJ2-3, is KAGVTQTPRYLIKTRGQQVTLSCSPISGHRSVSWYQQTPGQGLQFLFEYFSETQRNKGNFPGRFSGRQFSNSRSEMNVSTLELGDSALYLCASSLGQASSTDTQYFGPGTRLTVL.

This clone was seen once. The chain carries TRBV30 and TRBJ2-2; the match to TRBD2 covers 12 bases. V trimming: 5 bases; J trimming: 7 bases; junction bases outside the gene matches: 11. The germline gives CDR1 GTSNPN, CDR2 SVGIG (reference sequence). The CDR3 sequence is 16 residues long. The DNA of the CDR3 is TGTGCCTGGGGGGGGTCTAGCGGGAGGGCGAACGGGGAGCTGTTTTTT. It is translated as CAWGGSSGRANGELFF. Full variable domain (rest looked up from reference TRBV30 and TRBJ2-2): SQTIHQWPATLVQPVGSPLSLECTVEGTSNPNLYWYRQAAGRGLQLLFYSVGIGQISSEVPQNLSASRPQDRQFILSSKKLLLSDSGFYLCAWGGSSGRANGELFFGEGSRLTVL.

This clone was counted between two and nine times. The J gene is TRBJ1-2, the V gene TRBV12-5; D gene ambiguous. The length of the CDR3 is 12 residues. V was pared by 2 bases and J by 8 bases, with 9 bases between. The germline CDR1 and CDR2 sequences are LGHNT and FRNRAP. The CDR3 spells CASGLNQRGYTF. CDR3 DNA: TGTGCTAGTGGTTTGAACCAGCGCGGCTACACCTTC.

This rearrangement joins TRBV29-1 to TRBJ1-4; D is unclear. There are 12 residues in the CDR3. CDR1 and CDR2 from the germline V gene are SQVTM and ANQGSEA. The V end was cut by 5 bases, the J end by 0 bases, with 4 bases between. DNA of the CDR3: TGCAGCGTTTATGCAACTAATGAAAAACTGTTTTTT. The encoded protein is CSVYATNEKLFF.

The J gene is TRBJ2-7, the V gene TRBV11-3; D is possibly TRBD2 (5 bases). The CDR3 totals 14 residues. V was shortened by 1 base and J by 3 bases, with 10 bases between the two germline ends. Germline CDR1 is SGHNT and CDR2 is YENEEA. The CDR3 reads CASSLGVEDYEQYF. In DNA form, the CDR3 reads TGTGCCAGCAGCTTAGGAGTGGAGGACTACGAGCAGTACTTC.

This chain connects TRBV5-4 to TRBJ2-3, with a weak D call TRBD2 (5 bases). The germline V and J ends were trimmed by 0 bases and 0 bases, with 8 bases remaining between them. CDR1 is SGHNT and CDR2 is YYREEE in the germline V gene (reference sequence). CDR3 size: 15 residues. CDR3 nucleotides: TGTGCCAGCAGCTTGGCCCGGGGTAGCACAGATACGCAGTATTTT. It specifies CASSLARGSTDTQYF.

The chain is built from TRBV12-5 and TRBJ1-1; possibly TRBD1 for D (6 bases). V was pared by 0 bases and J by 6 bases, with 14 bases between. Germline V gives CDR1 LGHNT, CDR2 FRNRAP. The CDR3 consists of 15 residues. In nucleotides, the CDR3 is TGTGCTAGTGGTTTGGTAATTACAGGGACCCCTGAAGCTTTCTTT. Translated, it gives CASGLVITGTPEAFF.

The CDR3 nucleotides are TGTGCCAGCAGCGACTCAGGGGGCGCGGGCACTGAAGCTTTCTTT. Protein: CASSDSGGAGTEAFF. The chain links TRBV4-2 to TRBJ1-1, with 8 nucleotides matching TRBD1. Germline values: CDR1 LGHNA, CDR2 YNFKEQ. The CDR3 contains 15 residues. V trimming: 5 bases; J trimming: 4 bases; junction bases outside the gene matches: 9.

V gene TRBV7-8 combines with J gene TRBJ2-2; no firm D call. Germline lookup yields CDR1 SGHVS and CDR2 FQNEAQ. This CDR3 comprises 15 residues. V shed 0 bases and J shed 4 bases, with 9 bases lying between them. CDR3 region: CASSLAERPTGELFF. The CDR3 coding sequence is TGTGCCAGCAGCTTAGCGGAGAGGCCCACCGGGGAGCTGTTTTTT. The full variable domain, completed using reference TRBV7-8 and TRBJ2-2, is GAGVSQSPRYKVAKRGQDVALRCDPISGHVSLFWYQQALGQGPEFLTYFQNEAQLDKSGLPSDRFFAERPEGSVSTLKIQRTQQEDSAVYLCASSLAERPTGELFFGEGSRLTVL.

The CDR3 protein is CASSSRETQYF. The CDR3 coding sequence is TGTGCCAGCAGCTCTCGGGAGACCCAGTACTTC. V is TRBV7-9 and J is TRBJ2-5; D is unclear. Germline V gene data show CDR1 as SEHNR and CDR2 as FQNEAQ (reference sequence). Trimming left V 4 bases short and J 5 bases short, with 5 bases between. This CDR3 has 11 residues. Complete variable domain (other parts from reference TRBV7-9 and TRBJ2-5): DTGVSQNPRHKITKRGQNVTFRCDPISEHNRLYWYRQTLGQGPEFLTYFQNEAQLEKSRLLSDRFSAERPKGSFSTLEIQRTEQGDSAMYLCASSSRETQYFGPGTRLLVL.

This rearrangement joins TRBV6-4 to TRBJ2-3; TRBD2 matches 10 bases. J lost 6 bases, V lost 6 bases, and 9 bases had no gene match. Germline V CDR1 and CDR2: MRHNA, SNTAGT. The CDR3 is made up of 15 amino acids. For the CDR3, the DNA is TGTGCCAGCAGCGCACTAGCGGGGAGTTCTGATACGCAGTATTTT. As protein: CASSALAGSSDTQYF.

This rearrangement joins TRBV13 to TRBJ2-7, with D hard to call. Trimming took off 1 base at V and 2 bases at J, with 9 bases between the two ends. Germline V gene lookup returns CDR1 PRHDT and CDR2 FYEKMQ (reference sequence). The CDR3 contains 14 residues. The CDR3 DNA reads TGTGCCAGCAGCTTAGCTTCCCCTACCTACGAGCAGTACTTC. It codes for CASSLASPTYEQYF.

CDR3 loop: CAWVQDYYGYTF. DNA of the CDR3: TGTGCCTGGGTACAGGATTACTATGGCTACACCTTC. V gene TRBV30 combines with J gene TRBJ1-2, with D possibly being TRBD1 (5 bases). Germline V CDR1 and CDR2: GTSNPN, SVGIG (reference sequence). CDR3 length equals 12 residues. Trimming stripped 5 bases from V and 3 bases from J, with 10 bases between.

The CDR3 region has the DNA TGTGCCAGCAGTTCGTACGACAGGGCTCAAGAGACCCAGTACTTC. This encodes CASSSYDRAQETQYF. The rearrangement links TRBV28 to TRBJ2-5; 7 bases fit TRBD1. This CDR3 is 15 amino acids long. Trimming cost V 4 bases and J 2 bases; bases outside gene matches: 7. CDR1 is MDHEN, CDR2 SYDVKM, per germline.

The chain links TRBV5-4 to TRBJ1-2; D may be TRBD1 (6 bases). The CDR3 has 12 residues. The germline CDR1 and CDR2 sequences are SGHNT and YYREEE (reference sequence). Trimming took 3 bases from V and 4 from J, leaving 7 bases between them. CDR3 DNA: TGTGCCAGCAGCTGGGACATCTATGGCTACACCTTC. This gives the protein CASSWDIYGYTF.

The DNA for the CDR3 is TGTGCCAGCAGCCCGCACCCGGGACTAGCGGGAGAGTTCTCCTACGAGCAGTACTTC. It codes for CASSPHPGLAGEFSYEQYF. J is TRBJ2-7 and V is TRBV11-3; 14 positions match TRBD2. V was pared by 5 bases and J by 0 bases, with 12 bases of the junction left unmatched. The CDR3 has 19 amino acids. Germline CDR1 reads SGHNT; CDR2 reads YENEEA.

V gene TRBV6-6 combines with J gene TRBJ2-7; 10 bases line up with TRBD2. The CDR3 has 15 residues. The germline CDR1 and CDR2 sequences are MNHNY and SVGAGI (reference sequence). Trimming cost V 4 bases and J 1 base; bases outside gene matches: 4. CDR3 region: CASSSSGSGSYEQYF. The CDR3 nucleotides read TGTGCCAGCAGTTCTAGCGGGAGCGGTTCCTACGAGCAGTACTTC.

The chain employs TRBV5-4 and TRBJ1-4; D is uncertain. The V and J ends lost 2 bases and 0 bases respectively, with 14 bases between them. The CDR3 contains 17 residues. The germline gives CDR1 SGHNT, CDR2 YYREEE (reference sequence). CDR3 sequence (DNA): TGTGCCAGCAGCTTCGCCGCAGACAAGCCAACTAATGAAAAACTGTTTTTT. Residues: CASSFAADKPTNEKLFF.

V gene TRBV30 combines with J gene TRBJ1-1; D is unresolved. The germline V and J ends were trimmed by 2 bases and 1 base, with 5 bases remaining between them. The germline V gene encodes CDR1 GTSNPN and CDR2 SVGIG (reference sequence). CDR3 length: 12 amino acids. For the CDR3, the DNA is TGTGCCTGGAGTCGTCCGAACACTGAAGCTTTCTTT. Its translation: CAWSRPNTEAFF.

The V call is TRBV9, the J call TRBJ2-1, with 12 bases identical to TRBD2. Unmatched junction bases numbered 9, after V lost 3 bases and J lost 5 bases. The CDR3 totals 17 residues. Germline-derived CDR1 and CDR2 are SGDLS and YYNGEE. CDR3 region: CASSAEEGLAGHNEQFF. The CDR3 DNA sequence: TGTGCCAGCAGCGCGGAGGAGGGACTAGCGGGCCACAATGAGCAGTTCTTC. Drawing the rest from reference TRBV9 and TRBJ2-1, the complete variable domain is DSGVTQTPKHLITATGQRVTLRCSPRSGDLSVYWYQQSLDQGLQFLIQYYNGEERAKGNILERFSAQQFPDLHSELNLSSLELGDSALYFCASSAEEGLAGHNEQFFGPGTRLTVL.

The chain uses TRBV7-2 and TRBJ2-5, with 14 bases identical to TRBD2. The DNA matches TRBJ2-7 better at its end, which makes the J call doubtful. The CDR3 consists of 16 residues. Germline CDR1 and CDR2: SGHTA and FQGNSA. The CDR3 DNA reads TGTGCCAGCAGCTTAACGGGGACTAGCGGGAGCCGCGAGCAGTACTTC. Translating gives CASSLTGTSGSREQYF.